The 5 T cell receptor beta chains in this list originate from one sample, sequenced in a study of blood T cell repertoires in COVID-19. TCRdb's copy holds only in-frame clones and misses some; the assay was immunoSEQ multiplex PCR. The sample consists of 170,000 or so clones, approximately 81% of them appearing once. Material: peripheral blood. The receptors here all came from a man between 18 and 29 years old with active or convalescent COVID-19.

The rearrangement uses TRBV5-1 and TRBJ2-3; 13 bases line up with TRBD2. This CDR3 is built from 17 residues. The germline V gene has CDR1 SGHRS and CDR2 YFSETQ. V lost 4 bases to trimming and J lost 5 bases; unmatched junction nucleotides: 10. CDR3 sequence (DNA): TGCGCCAGCAGCCAAAGAGGACTAGCGGGAGATCTAGATACGCAGTATTTT. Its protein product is CASSQRGLAGDLDTQYF.

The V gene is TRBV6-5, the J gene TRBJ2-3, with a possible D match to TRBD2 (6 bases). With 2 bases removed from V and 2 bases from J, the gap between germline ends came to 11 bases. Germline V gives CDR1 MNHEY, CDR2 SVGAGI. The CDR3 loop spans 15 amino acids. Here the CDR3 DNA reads TGTGCCAGCAGTTACGGGGCGGGGATCACAGATACGCAGTATTTT. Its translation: CASSYGAGITDTQYF.

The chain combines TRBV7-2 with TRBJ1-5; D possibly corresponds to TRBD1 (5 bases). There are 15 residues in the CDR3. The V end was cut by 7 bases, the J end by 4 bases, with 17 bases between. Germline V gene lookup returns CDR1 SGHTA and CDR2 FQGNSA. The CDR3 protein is CASTYLGGVNQPQHF. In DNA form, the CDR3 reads TGTGCCAGCACCTACTTGGGGGGGGTGAATCAGCCCCAGCATTTT. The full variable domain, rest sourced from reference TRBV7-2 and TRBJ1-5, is GAGVSQSPSNKVTEKGKDVELRCDPISGHTALYWYRQSLGQGLEFLIYFQGNSAPDKSGLPSDRFSAERTGGSVSTLTIQRTQQEDSAVYLCASTYLGGVNQPQHFGDGTRLSIL.

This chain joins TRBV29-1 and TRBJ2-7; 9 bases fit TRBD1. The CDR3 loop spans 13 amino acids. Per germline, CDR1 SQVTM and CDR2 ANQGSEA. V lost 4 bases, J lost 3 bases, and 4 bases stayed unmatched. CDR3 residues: CSVAGQGNYEQYF. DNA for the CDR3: TGCAGCGTTGCGGGACAGGGCAACTACGAGCAGTACTTC.

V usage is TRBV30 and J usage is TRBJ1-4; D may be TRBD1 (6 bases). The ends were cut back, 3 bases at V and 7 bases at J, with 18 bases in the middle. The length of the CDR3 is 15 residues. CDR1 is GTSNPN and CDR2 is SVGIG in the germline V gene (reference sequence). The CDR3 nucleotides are TGTGCCTGGAGCCCAGGGGAAAGGGATAGTGAAAAACTGTTTTTT. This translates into CAWSPGERDSEKLFF.